This TCR beta chain was obtained from a study of blood T cell repertoires in COVID-19. For the study at large: The United States, Italy and Spain were the sources of the acute and convalescent COVID-19 samples.

Participants came from 20 to 25 US areas, aged about 18 to 95 years. Cohort allocation depended upon clinical history that participants reported. Authors' analysis steps: Using reference gene primer amplification, nucleated cell counts were estimated. Using immunoSEQ multiplex PCR, the repertoire was profiled, and TCRdb retains in-frame clones only, with some absent. The V and J calls and the clone size are those of that table, but D and trimming were determined from the DNA. The sample consists of 180,000 or so clones, 89% of them appearing once. This TCR was recovered from a young woman who had recovered from COVID-19. Sequenced material: PBMCs or T cells enriched from blood (not recorded which).

CDR3 nucleotide sequence: TGCGCCAGCAGCTTGGACGGGGGCCAAGAGACCCAGTACTTC. Translation: CASSLDGGQETQYF. This chain connects TRBV5-1 to TRBJ2-5; possible D gene TRBD2, 6 bases. V lost 0 bases and J 1 base, leaving 7 bases between the germline ends. The CDR3 runs 14 residues. Germline CDR1 SGHRS, CDR2 YFSETQ. Full variable domain (missing parts from reference TRBV5-1 and TRBJ2-5): KAGVTQTPRYLIKTRGQQVTLSCSPISGHRSVSWYQQTPGQGLQFLFEYFSETQRNKGNFPGRFSGRQFSNSRSEMNVSTLELGDSALYLCASSLDGGQETQYFGPGTRLLVL.